These T cell receptor beta chains were read from a single sample in a study of blood T cell repertoires in COVID-19. TCRdb keeps only in-frame clones here, not all; method: immunoSEQ multiplex PCR. In the table there are tens of thousands of clones, 70% to 90% of which are singletons. Input material: peripheral blood. All receptors come from a human donor in a cohort sampled during active COVID-19. CDR3s include the opening cysteine and the closing phenylalanine or tryptophan. Fields, in order: J gene, clone size, V gene, D gene, CDR3 DNA, CDR3 protein. The D gene is left open where the match is weak. Not every row has a clone size; where given, it reads once, few, many or a size class.

J gene: TRBJ2-1
clone size: -
V gene: TRBV11-3
D gene: -
CDR3 DNA: TGTGCCAGCAGCTTTACAGGTCCCGCAAGCTCCTACAATGAGCAGTTCTTC
CDR3 protein: CASSFTGPASSYNEQFF

J gene: TRBJ2-1
clone size: -
V gene: TRBV5-4
D gene: -
CDR3 DNA: TGTGCCAGCAGTTCGGGCAAGGGCCCAGGGATTTACAATGAGCAGTTCTTC
CDR3 protein: CASSSGKGPGIYNEQFF

J gene: TRBJ1-6
clone size: -
V gene: TRBV27
D gene: -
CDR3 DNA: TGTGCCAGCAGACAGGTCACCAATTCACCCCTCCACTTT
CDR3 protein: CASRQVTNSPLHF

J gene: TRBJ2-1
clone size: -
V gene: TRBV5-8
D gene: TRBD1
CDR3 DNA: TGTGCCAGCAGCATCCAAGACAGGGTGATTCGCAATGAGCAGTTCTTC
CDR3 protein: CASSIQDRVIRNEQFF

J gene: TRBJ2-3
clone size: few
V gene: TRBV5-8
D gene: TRBD2
CDR3 DNA: TGTGCCAGCACCTTGTTTACGGGAGGGCCGGGGGATACGCAGTATTTT
CDR3 protein: CASTLFTGGPGDTQYF

J gene: TRBJ2-4
clone size: -
V gene: TRBV10-3
D gene: TRBD2
CDR3 DNA: TGTGCCATCAGTGAGTCGGGACTAGCGGGAGGACTAGCCAAAAACATTCAGTACTTC
CDR3 protein: CAISESGLAGGLAKNIQYF

J gene: TRBJ2-5
clone size: -
V gene: TRBV15
D gene: -
CDR3 DNA: TGTGCCACCAGCAGAGATCTGAGCGGCGCCTGGGAGACCCAGTACTTC
CDR3 protein: CATSRDLSGAWETQYF

J gene: TRBJ1-2
clone size: -
V gene: TRBV19
D gene: -
CDR3 DNA: TGTGCCAGTAGCGCTACGGGACACGACCCTCAGCACTTC
CDR3 protein: CASSATGHDPQHF

J gene: TRBJ2-1
clone size: once
V gene: TRBV4-3
D gene: -
CDR3 DNA: TGCGCCAGCAGCCCACGGGGCAGGGGAACCTACAATGAGCAGTTCTTC
CDR3 protein: CASSPRGRGTYNEQFF

J gene: TRBJ2-5
clone size: -
V gene: TRBV4-1
D gene: TRBD2
CDR3 DNA: TGCGCCAGCAGCCAAGATAGGGAAAGCGGGAGGGCGAAAGAGACCCAGTACTTC
CDR3 protein: CASSQDRESGRAKETQYF

J gene: TRBJ1-3
clone size: -
V gene: TRBV27
D gene: -
CDR3 DNA: TGTGCCAGCAGTTTAAGTGCCCCCAAGCGGGGCGGTGGAAACACCATATATTTT
CDR3 protein: CASSLSAPKRGGGNTIYF

J gene: TRBJ2-5
clone size: -
V gene: TRBV6-5
D gene: -
CDR3 DNA: TGTGCCAGCGGCAGGATCCAAGAGACCCAGTACTTC
CDR3 protein: CASGRIQETQYF

J gene: TRBJ2-2
clone size: -
V gene: TRBV19
D gene: TRBD1
CDR3 DNA: TGTGCCACCGCGACAGGGACCACCGGGGAGCTGTTTTTT
CDR3 protein: CATATGTTGELFF

J gene: TRBJ2-1
clone size: -
V gene: TRBV7-6
D gene: TRBD2
CDR3 DNA: TGTGCCAGCAGTAATCGACTAGCGGGAATCCGTGAGCAGTTCTTC
CDR3 protein: CASSNRLAGIREQFF

J gene: TRBJ2-2
clone size: few
V gene: TRBV9
D gene: TRBD1
CDR3 DNA: TGTGCCAGCAGCGTAGAGGGGGCGACCGGGGAGCTGTTTTTT
CDR3 protein: CASSVEGATGELFF

J gene: TRBJ2-1
clone size: -
V gene: TRBV5-1
D gene: TRBD2
CDR3 DNA: TGCGCCAGCAGCTTCGGACTAGCGGATTACAATGAGCAGTTCTTC
CDR3 protein: CASSFGLADYNEQFF

J gene: TRBJ2-1
clone size: -
V gene: TRBV29-1
D gene: TRBD2
CDR3 DNA: TGCAGCGTCGCTGAAGCGGGAGCAGGGGTAGGTGAGCAGTTCTTC
CDR3 protein: CSVAEAGAGVGEQFF

J gene: TRBJ1-1
clone size: -
V gene: TRBV5-1
D gene: TRBD1
CDR3 DNA: TGCGCCAGCAGCTCGACAGGGTCGCGATTGAACACTGAAGCTTTCTTT
CDR3 protein: CASSSTGSRLNTEAFF

J gene: TRBJ2-3
clone size: few
V gene: TRBV28
D gene: TRBD2
CDR3 DNA: TGTGCCAGCAGTTTATCTGGTAGCGGGAGGCCTCGGGATACGCAGTATTTT
CDR3 protein: CASSLSGSGRPRDTQYF

J gene: TRBJ1-1
clone size: -
V gene: TRBV7-2
D gene: -
CDR3 DNA: TGTGCCAGCAGTGAAGACACGGTCACCACTGAAGCTTTCTTT
CDR3 protein: CASSEDTVTTEAFF

J gene: TRBJ2-7
clone size: -
V gene: TRBV4-1
D gene: -
CDR3 DNA: TGCGCCAGCAGCCTATTCGGCGAGCAGTACTTC
CDR3 protein: CASSLFGEQYF

J gene: TRBJ2-1
clone size: -
V gene: TRBV19
D gene: -
CDR3 DNA: TGTGCCAGTAGTATTAGTTCGGGAACCTCCTACAATGAGCAGTTCTTC
CDR3 protein: CASSISSGTSYNEQFF

J gene: TRBJ2-7
clone size: -
V gene: TRBV3-1/TRBV3-2
D gene: -
CDR3 DNA: TGTGCCAGCAGCCAAGGGTCACTTAGACTCCGAAATTTCGAGCAGTACTTC
CDR3 protein: CASSQGSLRLRNFEQYF

J gene: TRBJ2-3
clone size: -
V gene: TRBV7-2
D gene: TRBD2
CDR3 DNA: TGTGCCAGCGGGACTACCACAGATACGCAGTATTTT
CDR3 protein: CASGTTTDTQYF

J gene: TRBJ2-7
clone size: -
V gene: TRBV3-1/TRBV3-2
D gene: -
CDR3 DNA: TGTGCCAGCAGCCCCACATCCTCCTACGAGCAGTACTTC
CDR3 protein: CASSPTSSYEQYF

J gene: TRBJ2-5
clone size: -
V gene: TRBV2
D gene: -
CDR3 DNA: TGTGCCAGCAGTGAGTTGGTAGTACAAGAGACCCAGTACTTC
CDR3 protein: CASSELVVQETQYF

J gene: TRBJ1-4
clone size: -
V gene: TRBV28
D gene: -
CDR3 DNA: TGTGCCAGCAGTCTCGACAGGCTTAATGAAAAACTGTTTTTT
CDR3 protein: CASSLDRLNEKLFF

J gene: TRBJ2-7
clone size: -
V gene: TRBV5-1
D gene: TRBD1
CDR3 DNA: TGCGCCAGCAGCCAGGACAGGGACGAGCAGTACTTC
CDR3 protein: CASSQDRDEQYF

J gene: TRBJ2-5
clone size: few
V gene: TRBV7-3
D gene: -
CDR3 DNA: TGTGCCAGCAGCACAGGAGCACAAGAGACCCAGTACTTC
CDR3 protein: CASSTGAQETQYF

J gene: TRBJ1-1
clone size: -
V gene: TRBV7-3
D gene: TRBD1
CDR3 DNA: TGTGCCAGCAGCTTGCAGGGGGGATTGGCTGAAGCTTTCTTT
CDR3 protein: CASSLQGGLAEAFF

J gene: TRBJ2-2
clone size: -
V gene: TRBV6-5
D gene: TRBD1
CDR3 DNA: TGTGCCACCGGGACAGGGGGCGCGGCCGGGGAGCTGTTTTTT
CDR3 protein: CATGTGGAAGELFF

J gene: TRBJ2-5
clone size: few
V gene: TRBV29-1
D gene: -
CDR3 DNA: TGCAGCGTTGGAGATTTAACCCCAACAGGGATGGAGACCCAGTACTTC
CDR3 protein: CSVGDLTPTGMETQYF

J gene: TRBJ2-3
clone size: -
V gene: TRBV7-9
D gene: TRBD2
CDR3 DNA: TGTGCCAGCAGCCTACAGACTAGCTCCCTCACAGATACGCAGTATTTT
CDR3 protein: CASSLQTSSLTDTQYF

J gene: TRBJ1-1
clone size: -
V gene: TRBV6-5
D gene: -
CDR3 DNA: TGTGCCAGCAGCTCCTTTCCAGGGTATGCTGAAGCTTTCTTT
CDR3 protein: CASSSFPGYAEAFF

J gene: TRBJ1-2
clone size: -
V gene: TRBV14
D gene: -
CDR3 DNA: TGTGCCAGCAGTTACAGGTCTGGGCTCTATGGCTACACCTTC
CDR3 protein: CASSYRSGLYGYTF

J gene: TRBJ2-7
clone size: -
V gene: TRBV5-5
D gene: TRBD2
CDR3 DNA: TGTGCCAGCAGCTCCGGTGCGGGAGGTTCCTACGAGCAGTACTTC
CDR3 protein: CASSSGAGGSYEQYF

J gene: TRBJ2-4
clone size: few
V gene: TRBV28
D gene: TRBD1
CDR3 DNA: TGTGCCAGCAGTCCGCCCGGGACAGGGGGTAACATTCAGTACTTC
CDR3 protein: CASSPPGTGGNIQYF

J gene: TRBJ2-3
clone size: -
V gene: TRBV5-1
D gene: TRBD1
CDR3 DNA: TGCGCCAGCAGCTGGGGGACAGAGGGCACAGATACGCAGTATTTT
CDR3 protein: CASSWGTEGTDTQYF

J gene: TRBJ2-3
clone size: -
V gene: TRBV11-3
D gene: -
CDR3 DNA: TGTGCCAGCAGCTTAGGAAGGGGGCCGGGGGGCACAGATACGCAGTATTTT
CDR3 protein: CASSLGRGPGGTDTQYF

J gene: TRBJ1-2
clone size: -
V gene: TRBV18
D gene: TRBD1
CDR3 DNA: TGTGCCAGCTCCCCCGGGACAGGGCCGAATGGCTACACCTTC
CDR3 protein: CASSPGTGPNGYTF

J gene: TRBJ1-2
clone size: -
V gene: TRBV5-1
D gene: TRBD1
CDR3 DNA: TGCGCCAGCAGCACGGGACAGGGGACGGTTGATGGCTACACCTTC
CDR3 protein: CASSTGQGTVDGYTF

J gene: TRBJ2-7
clone size: -
V gene: TRBV29-1
D gene: -
CDR3 DNA: TGCAGCGTGTCGGAGGGGAGCGAGCAGTACTTC
CDR3 protein: CSVSEGSEQYF

J gene: TRBJ2-5
clone size: -
V gene: TRBV24-1
D gene: -
CDR3 DNA: TGTGCCACCAGTACGGGACACAAGGGCCGAGGGGAGACCCAGTACTTC
CDR3 protein: CATSTGHKGRGETQYF

J gene: TRBJ1-1
clone size: -
V gene: TRBV28
D gene: -
CDR3 DNA: TGTGCCAGCAGTTTCAGGCTTGAAGCTTTCTTT
CDR3 protein: CASSFRLEAFF